The T cell receptor (beta chain) described here comes from a study of T cells in Graves' hyperthyroidism and ophthalmopathy. In regard to this clonotype: No antigen is known for it.

TCR beta CDR3 sequences were amplified from RNA transcripts. Carried out on the TCR CDR3, a first-round RT-PCR used the HTBI primer set. TCRdb passed the multiplex PCR reads through MiXCR, listing each CDR3 protein once. The sample shows hundreds of thousands of distinct CDR3 sequences, 15% to 20% of them seen only once. Trimming pared 5 bases from V and 5 bases from J, leaving 15 bases between. Germline V gene lookup returns CDR1 MNHEY and CDR2 SVGEGT. The length of the CDR3 is 14 residues. Points from the study as a whole: Appearing also in blood were most of the thyroid clonotypes expanded above 0.001.

The sample taken for sequencing was blood. J is TRBJ2-5 and V is TRBV6-2 or TRBV6-3; D is unresolved. This TCR came from a young woman with Graves' hyperthyroidism. The CDR3 nucleotides are TGTGCCAGCAGTCGCTATGCTAGAGGCGAGACCCAGTACTTC. Translating gives CASSRYARGETQYF.